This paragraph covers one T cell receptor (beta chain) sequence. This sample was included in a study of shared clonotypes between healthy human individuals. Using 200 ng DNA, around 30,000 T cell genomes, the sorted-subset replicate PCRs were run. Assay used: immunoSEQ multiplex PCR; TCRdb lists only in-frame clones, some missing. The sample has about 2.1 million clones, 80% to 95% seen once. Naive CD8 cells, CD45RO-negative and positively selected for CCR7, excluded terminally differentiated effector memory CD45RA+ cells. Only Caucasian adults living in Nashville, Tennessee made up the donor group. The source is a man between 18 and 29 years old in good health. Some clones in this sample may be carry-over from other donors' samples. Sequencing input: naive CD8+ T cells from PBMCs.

The CDR3 protein is CASSLVGRTGELFF. CDR3 in DNA: TGTGCCAGCAGTTTAGTAGGGCGTACCGGGGAGCTGTTTTTT. The chain uses TRBV27 and TRBJ2-2; D unresolved. CDR1 and CDR2 from the germline V gene are MNHEY and SMNVEV (reference sequence). The CDR3 covers 14 residues. V was trimmed by 2 bases and J by 5 bases, leaving 9 bases between them.